A single sample gave rise to the 24 T cell receptor beta chains below, sequenced in a study of cytomegalovirus exposure and HLA in healthy donors (dated by TCRdb to about 2017). Receptor libraries were prepared by the immunoSEQ multiplex PCR assay. The clones in this table, taken by TCRdb from immuneACCESS, are in-frame only. Not every clone is retained; where verified, under half of the shortfall comes from an unresolved V gene, and the cause of the rest is unknown. Present in this sample are 250,000 to 400,000 clones, roughly 87% of which were seen just once. Roughly 0.96% of the sample is in the top ten clones. The sequencing sample was made of PBMCs. These receptors originate from a man aged 30 to 39 in good health and CMV-seronegative.

This clone occurred once. The chain's CDR3 is CASSQDLAQVPYGYTF. The CDR3 region has the DNA TGCGCCAGCAGCCAAGATCTTGCGCAGGTACCCTATGGCTACACCTTC. The chain uses TRBV4-1 and TRBJ1-2; D not resolved. This CDR3 contains 16 residues. V was cut by 0 bases and J by 4 bases, with 15 bases left in between. Germline V gene lookup returns CDR1 MGHRA and CDR2 YSYEKL.

The chain has TRBV7-2 and TRBJ2-5; TRBD1 might be the D (5 bases). This CDR3 comprises 15 residues. Per germline, CDR1 SGHTA and CDR2 FQGNSA. V lost 4 bases and J 4 bases, leaving 16 bases between the germline ends. The CDR3 spells CASSSREQGRETQYF. DNA for the CDR3: TGTGCCAGCAGCTCTAGAGAGCAGGGTCGAGAGACCCAGTACTTC.

This rearrangement joins TRBV7-9 to TRBJ1-1, with D tentatively TRBD1 (5 bases). The germline gives CDR1 SEHNR, CDR2 FQNEAQ (reference sequence). Trimming stripped 4 bases from V and 5 bases from J, with 8 bases between. The CDR3 is made up of 12 amino acids. In DNA, the CDR3 is TGTGCCAGCAGCTATACAGGTACTGAAGCTTTCTTT. Translation gives CASSYTGTEAFF.

The J gene is TRBJ2-7, the V gene TRBV7-8; 7 positions match TRBD1. J gave up 2 bases and V 5 bases, and 9 bases lay outside the gene matches. Germline loops: CDR1 SGHVS, CDR2 FQNEAQ. The CDR3 length is 15 residues. As DNA, the CDR3 is TGTGCCAGCAGCCGGCAGTACGGGACAGCCTACGAGCAGTACTTC. This encodes CASSRQYGTAYEQYF.

The chain carries TRBV5-1 and TRBJ1-6; TRBD1 matches 11 bases. The CDR3 is 18 amino acids. The germline V gene encodes CDR1 SGHRS and CDR2 YFSETQ. V shed 3 bases, J shed 0 bases, and the junction held 5 bases outside the gene matches. CDR3 DNA sequence: TGCGCCAGCAGCTCCCCCGGGACAGGGGGCTCCTATAATTCACCCCTCCACTTT. As protein: CASSSPGTGGSYNSPLHF.

The J gene is TRBJ2-1, the V gene TRBV9; 7 bases align to TRBD2. Germline lookup yields CDR1 SGDLS and CDR2 YYNGEE. The trim removed 2 bases at V and 10 bases at J, leaving 15 bases unmatched. There are 16 residues in the CDR3. Here the CDR3 reads CASSVEGGGIGEEQFF. In nucleotides, the CDR3 is TGTGCCAGCAGCGTCGAAGGCGGGGGAATAGGGGAAGAGCAGTTCTTC.

This chain links TRBV9 with TRBJ1-4; maybe TRBD1 (6 bases). The V end lost 3 bases, the J end lost 3 bases, and 9 bases lay between the germline ends. The CDR3 consists of 14 residues. Germline CDR1 is SGDLS and CDR2 is YYNGEE. In DNA, the CDR3 is TGTGCCAGCAGCGCGGGGACACCTAATGAAAAACTGTTTTTT. Protein product: CASSAGTPNEKLFF.

The chain uses TRBV2 and TRBJ1-1; D remains ambiguous. The CDR3 spans 12 residues. The V end lost 4 bases, the J end lost 6 bases, and 9 bases lay between the germline ends. Germline V gene sequence: CDR1 SNHLY, CDR2 FYNNEI. The CDR3 loop is CASSAHVSEAFF. DNA for the CDR3: TGTGCCAGCAGTGCACACGTCTCTGAAGCTTTCTTT.

The chain is built from TRBV5-1 and TRBJ1-1, with D possibly matching TRBD1 (5 bases). This CDR3 has 18 residues. V dropped 2 bases and J dropped 2 bases, with 22 bases sitting between them. Per germline, CDR1 SGHRS and CDR2 YFSETQ. CDR3 region: CASSFFWGDAPPNTEAFF. The CDR3 nucleotides read TGCGCCAGCAGCTTTTTTTGGGGGGACGCCCCGCCCAACACTGAAGCTTTCTTT.

The V call is TRBV5-1, the J call TRBJ1-2, with D perhaps TRBD1 (5 bases). CDR3 length equals 13 residues. The V end was cut by 2 bases, the J end by 3 bases, with 8 bases between. Germline assignment: CDR1 SGHRS and CDR2 YFSETQ. CDR3 region: CASSFGRDYGYTF. The DNA of the CDR3 is TGCGCCAGCAGCTTCGGCAGGGACTATGGCTACACCTTC.

This clone was seen just once. The chain links TRBV4-3 to TRBJ1-1; the match to TRBD1 covers 7 bases. Germline V CDR1 and CDR2: LGHNA, YSLEER. J gave up 7 bases and V 2 bases, and 4 bases lay outside the gene matches. The CDR3 covers 13 residues. This CDR3 is CASSQLDRLEAFF. In DNA form, the CDR3 reads TGCGCCAGCAGCCAACTGGACAGGCTTGAAGCTTTCTTT.

The rearrangement joins TRBV2 to TRBJ2-1; perhaps TRBD1 as D (5 bases). Trimming took off 7 bases at V and 0 bases at J, with 13 bases between the two ends. CDR3 size: 15 residues. Germline V gives CDR1 SNHLY, CDR2 FYNNEI. Here the CDR3 DNA reads TGTGCCAGCATATCAGGGTCGAGCTCCTACAATGAGCAGTTCTTC. This encodes CASISGSSSYNEQFF.

Here the CDR3 reads CASSQGQGSYEQYF. The CDR3 region has the DNA TGTGCCAGCAGCCAAGGGCAGGGCTCCTACGAGCAGTACTTC. The chain joins TRBV4-2 to TRBJ2-7, with TRBD1 as a possible D gene (5 bases). Looked up from germline, CDR1 is LGHNA and CDR2 is YNFKEQ. Trimming pared 1 base from V and 0 bases from J, leaving 7 bases between. The CDR3 totals 14 residues.

This clone was picked up one time. CDR3 amino acids: CASSYGTGVEQYF. For the CDR3, the DNA is TGTGCCAGCAGTTACGGGACAGGGGTCGAGCAGTACTTC. The J gene is TRBJ2-7, the V gene TRBV6-5; 10 nucleotides match TRBD1. CDR1 and CDR2 from the germline V gene are MNHEY and SVGAGI. The CDR3 is made up of 13 amino acids. V lost 2 bases, J lost 6 bases, and 1 base stayed unmatched.

The genes are TRBV4-1 and TRBJ2-7, with 8 bases aligning to TRBD1. V trimming: 4 bases; J trimming: 6 bases; junction bases outside the gene matches: 11. The CDR3 has 15 residues. From germline, CDR1 is MGHRA and CDR2 YSYEKL. The CDR3 DNA reads TGCGCCAGCAGCCGGAACGGACAGGGCCCCCTCGAGCAGTACTTC. It codes for CASSRNGQGPLEQYF.

The chain is built from TRBV5-6 and TRBJ2-7; 8 nucleotides agree with TRBD1. The CDR3 covers 16 residues. Per the germline V gene, CDR1 is SGHDT and CDR2 is YYEEEE. J was trimmed by 0 bases and V by 0 bases; bases with no gene match: 5. The CDR3 region is CASSLGQGAISYEQYF. The DNA for the CDR3 is TGTGCCAGCAGCTTGGGGCAGGGGGCAATCTCCTACGAGCAGTACTTC.

The V call is TRBV11-3, the J call TRBJ2-7, with 9 nucleotides matching TRBD1. In germline, CDR1 is SGHNT, CDR2 YENEEA. CDR3 size: 14 residues. The J segment lost 6 bases and the V segment lost 5 bases, leaving 8 bases of the junction unmatched. The CDR3 loop reads CASSRRTGDREQYF. CDR3 DNA: TGTGCCAGCAGCCGGAGGACAGGGGATCGCGAGCAGTACTTC.

The chain joins TRBV19 to TRBJ1-1; TRBD1 matches 9 bases. Germline V gives CDR1 LNHDA, CDR2 SQIVND (reference sequence). This CDR3 has 13 amino acids. The J segment lost 14 bases and the V segment lost 3 bases, leaving 10 bases of the junction unmatched. As DNA, the CDR3 is TGTGCCAGTAGTATGAGGGGACAGGGTACGAACTTCTTT. Residues: CASSMRGQGTNFF. The variable domain in full, with the rest retrieved from reference TRBV19 and TRBJ1-1, is DGGITQSPKYLFRKEGQNVTLSCEQNLNHDAMYWYRQDPGQGLRLIYYSQIVNDFQKGDIAEGYSVSREKKESFPLTVTSAQKNPTAFYLCASSMRGQGTNFFGQGTRLTVV.

This sequence joins TRBV29-1 and TRBJ2-3, with 7 bases matching TRBD2. This CDR3 contains 15 residues. Trimming at V came to 7 bases and at J to 6 bases, leaving 16 bases not matched to a gene. Germline CDR1 SQVTM, CDR2 ANQGSEA. CDR3 nucleotide sequence: TGCAGCGCACCCTGGGGAGGGAGCCGTCGGGATACGCAGTATTTT. Protein sequence: CSAPWGGSRRDTQYF.

The V gene is TRBV9, the J gene TRBJ1-6; D gene ambiguous. V lost 4 bases and J lost 8, with 10 bases in between. CDR1 is SGDLS, CDR2 YYNGEE, per germline. The CDR3 has 13 amino acids. CDR3 protein: CASSPHSYSPLHF. The CDR3 DNA reads TGTGCCAGCAGCCCCCACTCCTATTCACCCCTCCACTTT.

The gene calls are TRBV10-3 and TRBJ2-5; a weak D match, TRBD1 (5 bases). This CDR3 is built from 14 residues. Trimming removed 2 bases at V and 9 bases at J, with 16 bases between. Germline-derived CDR1 and CDR2 are ENHRY and SYGVKD. The CDR3 is CAISETERQGAQYF. Here the CDR3 DNA reads TGTGCCATCAGTGAGACGGAGAGACAAGGGGCCCAGTACTTC.

This clone was observed a single time. The genes are TRBV30 and TRBJ2-5; 10 bases match TRBD2. J lost 4 bases, V lost 1 base, and 9 bases had no gene match. Germline CDR1 GTSNPN, CDR2 SVGIG (reference sequence). This CDR3 comprises 16 residues. For the CDR3, the DNA is TGTGCCTGGAGTGAAGTAACAGCGGGGGGGCGAGAGACCCAGTACTTC. The encoded protein is CAWSEVTAGGRETQYF.

The CDR3 bases are TGTGCCAGCTCACCAGTGACAGGGGCCGAAAACACCATATATTTT. It yields the protein CASSPVTGAENTIYF. The V and J genes are TRBV18 and TRBJ1-3; 8 nucleotides match TRBD1. Looked up from germline, CDR1 is KGHSH and CDR2 is LQKENI. The CDR3 is 15 amino acids. The trim removed 2 bases at V and 6 bases at J, leaving 6 bases unmatched.

The chain is built from TRBV11-1 and TRBJ1-1, with 10 bases identical to TRBD1. Germline V gene data show CDR1 as SGHAT and CDR2 as FQDESV (reference sequence). The CDR3 is 16 residues long. The V and J ends lost 1 base and 4 bases, in that order; junction bases with no gene match: 6. DNA of the CDR3: TGTGCCAGCAGCTTAGGGACAGGGGGATTTAGCACTGAAGCTTTCTTT. It specifies CASSLGTGGFSTEAFF.